Here is one T cell receptor beta chain with its context. No cognate antigen has been identified for it. There are no base qualities to consult, and no much larger clone falls within one base. The junction shows trimming of 3 bases on V and 7 bases on J, plus 12 bases between the germline ends. The germline V gene encodes CDR1 GTSNPN and CDR2 SVGIG (reference sequence). Including the terminal cysteine and phenylalanine, the CDR3 comprises 12 residues. Only the CDR3 region is kept as DNA, spanning 36 bases read in frame from base 1. These data belong to a study of OX40 agonist ivuxolimab in advanced cancers. Looking at the study overall: Ivuxolimab was an agonistic, fully human IgG2 monoclonal antibody directed against OX40 (CD134), a costimulatory receptor. Intravenous ivuxolimab was administered to patients every 2 weeks at six dose levels: 0.01, 0.1, 0.3, 1.5, 3 and 10 mg/kg. Among the 50 to 55 dose-escalation patients, some 20 had hepatocellular carcinoma, approximately 15 melanoma, 9 renal cell carcinoma and 9 head and neck cancer. In the dose-escalation cohort, over 65% of patients were male, and the mean age was around 60 years, with a range of roughly 20 to 79. Patients were allowed to have had prior anti-PD-1, anti-PD-L1 or anti-CTLA-4 therapy, and roughly two fifths of the dose-escalation patients had been treated with checkpoint inhibitors. Partial responses occurred in three dose-escalation patients: two with cutaneous melanoma and one with hepatocellular carcinoma. The point of sequencing TCRbeta in the periphery was to test whether ivuxolimab changed TCR sequence diversity and drove clonal T-cell expansion. The paper reports the monotherapy dose-escalation portion (N of about 47 patients) of the phase I ivuxolimab trial.

Genomic DNA was extracted from sorted cells for sequencing of the TCRbeta CDR3 region. The immunoSEQ Assay was used for sequencing of TCRbeta CDR3 regions. As stored in TCRdb, this immuneACCESS dataset retains in-frame rearrangements with V and J assigned. A fraction of the clones does not appear; measured against another copy, unresolved V genes explain less than half of the discrepancy, and the remainder lacks a known reason. Here the sample has fewer than 55,000 clones; roughly nine tenths occur a single time. Approximately 10% of the sample is held by the ten biggest clonotypes. Here is what the overall study found, with its caveats: Low levels of normalized T-cell clonal expansion were also seen in some patients who did not respond. At doses of 0.1 to 3.0 mg/kg, clonal expansion of both CD4+ and CD8+ blood T cells was observed from baseline to week 6. In partial responders in the 0.1-3.0 mg/kg groups, normalized peripheral clonal expansion was found to be among the lowest, especially among CD8+ T cells. After ivuxolimab, more expanded clones were found on average in CD8+ T cells than in CD4+ T cells. Antigen specificity was not determined for the clonally expanded peripheral T cells.

Patients with a history of autoimmune disease or receiving systemic immunosuppression were excluded from the trial. Peripheral blood for TCR sequencing was collected from all dose cohorts at baseline, on cycle 4 day 1, and on cycle 7 day 1. Samples came from an open-label, multicenter, first-in-human phase I dose-escalation trial of ivuxolimab. The trial enrolled adults with locally advanced or metastatic head and neck squamous cell, hepatocellular, melanoma or renal cell carcinoma. Before TCR sequencing, CD4+ T cells and CD8+ T cells were sorted from peripheral blood as separate populations. The chain links TRBV30 with TRBJ1-2, and the D gene may be TRBD1, 6 bases matching. The specimen was CD4+ or CD8+ T cells sorted from blood, collected in a trial of the OX40 agonist ivuxolimab. This TCR came from an adult with an advanced solid tumor such as melanoma, head and neck, liver or kidney cancer. At the DNA level, the sequence is TGTGCCTGGAGATCACAGGGTCTTGGCTACACCTTC. It is translated as CAWRSQGLGYTF.